This T cell receptor beta chain comes out of a study of blood T cells in healthy people across ages. Findings and limits, study-wide: Observed TCR beta diversity per million T cells went down as age went up. This fall followed a roughly linear course with age.

The J segment lost 5 bases and the V segment lost 7 bases, leaving 8 bases of the junction unmatched. This CDR3 is built from 14 residues. CDR1 SGHTA and CDR2 FQGNSA come from the germline V gene. A note on this clonotype: Its target is not known.

Primed by a sample-barcoded 5' primer and a J-beta primer mix, a second PCR proceeded for about 6 to 12 cycles. Sequencing recovered at least 2.5 million CDR3-containing paired-end reads from each sample. One entry per CDR3 protein results from TCRdb running MiXCR on the 5' RACE reads. The sample holds approximately 2,000,000 distinct CDR3 sequences; about two fifths are singletons and the top ten take 20% to 25%. Around 9 milliliters of peripheral blood were drawn from each donor into EDTA-treated tubes. Total RNA amounts of at least 5.5 micrograms were extracted per sample. The TCR originated in a human donor in good health. Input material: blood. V usage is TRBV7-2 and J usage is TRBJ1-5, with 7 bases identical to TRBD1. CDR3 protein: CASTVPGGHQPQHF. The CDR3 region has the DNA TGTGCCAGCACCGTACCAGGGGGTCATCAGCCCCAGCATTTT.